This entry lists 27 T cell receptor beta chains sequenced from one sample in a study of identical twins. TCRdb reprocessed the 5' RACE reads with MiXCR, giving one entry per CDR3 protein. The sample carries about 700,000 distinct CDR3 sequences, around 6.1% recorded once. The specimen sequenced was naive T cells sorted from blood. These receptors originate from a young man in good health.

This clonotype was detected only a few times. This rearrangement joins TRBV28 to TRBJ1-1, with D possibly TRBD1 on 5 matching bases. Per germline, CDR1 MDHEN and CDR2 SYDVKM. Between the trimmed V and J ends, which lost 3 bases and 11 bases, there was a span of 13 bases. The length of the CDR3 is 12 residues. The CDR3 DNA follows: TGTGCCAGCAGTTTCAGGGCGGGTAGGGCTTTCTTT. This encodes CASSFRAGRAFF.

There are many counts of this clonotype. The rearrangement joins TRBV29-1 to TRBJ2-5, with 7 bases that match TRBD1. After removal of 0 bases from V and 1 base from J, the junction contained 5 bases not matched to a gene. Germline CDR1 SQVTM, CDR2 ANQGSEA. CDR3 length equals 15 residues. The CDR3 spells CSVEDRGQSQETQYF. CDR3 in DNA: TGCAGCGTTGAAGACCGGGGACAGAGCCAAGAGACCCAGTACTTC.

V is TRBV7-6 and J is TRBJ2-7, with D possibly being TRBD1 (7 bases). There are 15 residues in the CDR3. Germline V gives CDR1 SGHVS, CDR2 FNYEAQ. V was trimmed by 5 bases and J by 7 bases, leaving 21 bases between them. CDR3 amino acids: CASSPRQGLGGEQYF. DNA for the CDR3: TGTGCCAGCAGCCCGAGACAGGGCCTTGGGGGGGAGCAGTACTTC. The whole variable domain, remainder taken from reference TRBV7-6 and TRBJ2-7, is GAGVSQSPRYKVTKRGQDVALRCDPISGHVSLYWYRQALGQGPEFLTYFNYEAQQDKSGLPNDRFSAERPEGSISTLTIQRTEQRDSAMYRCASSPRQGLGGEQYFGPGTRLTVT.

V is TRBV20-1 and J is TRBJ2-5; D is ambiguous. The ends were cut back, 5 bases at V and 2 bases at J, with 9 bases in the middle. Germline loops: CDR1 DFQATT, CDR2 SNEGSKA (reference sequence). The CDR3 is 12 amino acids. The CDR3 nucleotides read TGCAGTGCTCCTGTCCAGCAAGAGACCCAGTACTTC. This encodes CSAPVQQETQYF.

The chain couples TRBV6-2 or TRBV6-3 to TRBJ2-7; D possibly corresponds to TRBD1 (5 bases). V shed 0 bases and J shed 5 bases, with 11 bases lying between them. Germline CDR1 is MNHEY and CDR2 is SVGEGT. This CDR3 region has 14 residues. The CDR3 spells CASSYSRGRDEQYF. The CDR3 region has the DNA TGTGCCAGCAGTTACTCTAGGGGCCGGGACGAGCAGTACTTC.

This clonotype occurred many times. This sequence joins TRBV27 and TRBJ2-1, with D uncertain. The CDR3 consists of 19 residues. Germline V gives CDR1 MNHEY, CDR2 SMNVEV (reference sequence). V was shortened by 3 bases and J by 0 bases, with 21 bases between the two germline ends. The CDR3 DNA sequence: TGTGCCAGCAGTTTTTTGGCGCGGCCCGCACAGAGCTCCTACAATGAGCAGTTCTTC. Translated, it gives CASSFLARPAQSSYNEQFF.

In its sample, this clonotype was seen many times. The CDR3 region has the DNA TGCGCCAGCAGCTCCACTACTAGCAATGAGCAGTTCTTC. It codes for CASSSTTSNEQFF. V is TRBV5-1 and J is TRBJ2-1, with TRBD2 as a possible D gene (5 bases). The CDR3 length is 13 residues. Germline assignment: CDR1 SGHRS and CDR2 YFSETQ. The germline V and J ends were trimmed by 3 bases and 6 bases, with 10 bases remaining between them.

The table lists this clonotype with many counts. This chain links TRBV9 with TRBJ2-7, with 8 bases identical to TRBD1. The junction had 8 bases not matched to a gene; V was cut back by 0 bases and J by 3 bases. There are 16 residues in the CDR3. From germline, CDR1 is SGDLS and CDR2 YYNGEE. CDR3 loop: CASSVATGGLVYEQYF. The CDR3, as DNA: TGTGCCAGCAGCGTAGCCACAGGGGGTCTAGTCTACGAGCAGTACTTC. The variable domain in full, with the rest retrieved from reference TRBV9 and TRBJ2-7, is DSGVTQTPKHLITATGQRVTLRCSPRSGDLSVYWYQQSLDQGLQFLIQYYNGEERAKGNILERFSAQQFPDLHSELNLSSLELGDSALYFCASSVATGGLVYEQYFGPGTRLTVT.

The sample holds many counts of this clonotype. V and J are TRBV5-6 and TRBJ1-5; 8 nucleotides line up with TRBD1. The V and J ends lost 1 base and 4 bases, in that order; junction bases with no gene match: 13. CDR3 length: 18 residues. Germline V gene lookup returns CDR1 SGHDT and CDR2 YYEEEE. CDR3 loop: CASSLLRKAGQVNQPQHF. The CDR3 nucleotides read TGTGCCAGCAGCTTGTTACGTAAGGCGGGACAGGTGAATCAGCCCCAGCATTTT.

This clonotype has at least ten counts. CDR3 in amino acids: CASSLDRDGYTF. CDR3 bases: TGCGCCAGCAGCTTGGACAGGGATGGCTACACCTTC. The V call is TRBV5-1, the J call TRBJ1-2, with a tentative D call TRBD1 (6 bases). The CDR3 totals 12 residues. Germline CDR1 SGHRS, CDR2 YFSETQ. With 0 bases removed from V and 6 bases from J, the gap between germline ends came to 6 bases.

This clonotype turned up a few times. This chain joins TRBV20-1 and TRBJ2-3; perhaps D is TRBD1 or TRBD2 (6 bases each). Germline V lookup: CDR1 DFQATT, CDR2 SNEGSKA (reference sequence). CDR3 size: 14 residues. Trimming pared 3 bases from V and 2 bases from J, leaving 12 bases between. The CDR3: CSAREGGTTDTQYF. For the CDR3, the DNA is TGCAGTGCTAGGGAAGGGGGGACCACAGATACGCAGTATTTT.

This clonotype was counted many times. Here the CDR3 DNA reads TGCGCCAGCAGCTTGGCCCCCGGGGCACGAAGGAACACTGAAGCTTTCTTT. Translation gives CASSLAPGARRNTEAFF. The chain carries TRBV5-1 and TRBJ1-1; the D gene is possibly TRBD1 (5 bases). Germline V gene data show CDR1 as SGHRS and CDR2 as YFSETQ. Trimming shortened V by 0 bases and J by 1 base, and 16 bases separated the two germline ends. This CDR3 is 17 amino acids long. Drawing the rest from reference TRBV5-1 and TRBJ1-1, the complete variable domain is KAGVTQTPRYLIKTRGQQVTLSCSPISGHRSVSWYQQTPGQGLQFLFEYFSETQRNKGNFPGRFSGRQFSNSRSEMNVSTLELGDSALYLCASSLAPGARRNTEAFFGQGTRLTVV.

The chain recombines TRBV10-3 with TRBJ2-1, with 7 bases aligning to TRBD2. CDR1 and CDR2 (germline): ENHRY, SYGVKD. Trimming at V came to 6 bases and at J to 13 bases, leaving 6 bases not matched to a gene. The CDR3 sequence is 11 residues long. CDR3 nucleotide sequence: TGTGCCATCAGCCGCGGGGGAGACCAGTTCTTC. It specifies CAISRGGDQFF.

This clonotype was counted ten times or more. V gene TRBV5-1 combines with J gene TRBJ1-5; possible D gene TRBD1, 5 bases. Germline CDR1 is SGHRS and CDR2 is YFSETQ. CDR3 size: 15 residues. Trimming stripped 0 bases from V and 5 bases from J, with 12 bases between. CDR3 residues: CASSLGDRRDQPQHF. Here the CDR3 DNA reads TGCGCCAGCAGCTTGGGGGACCGCCGGGATCAGCCCCAGCATTTT.

For the CDR3, the DNA is TGTGCCACCAGCGAACGTGGACTTTATGGCTACACCTTC. Translating it yields CATSERGLYGYTF. The chain couples TRBV15 to TRBJ1-2; D remains unclear. The CDR3 totals 13 residues. The V end was cut by 5 bases, the J end by 5 bases, with 12 bases between. CDR1 and CDR2 (germline): LNHNV, YYDKDF (reference sequence).

This clonotype was counted only a few times. This chain links TRBV19 with TRBJ2-7, with no clear D. There are 11 residues in the CDR3. Per germline, CDR1 LNHDA and CDR2 SQIVND (reference sequence). Trimming took off 7 bases at V and 6 bases at J, with 10 bases between the two ends. The DNA for the CDR3 is TGTGCCAGTATGTCTGGAGCCGAGCAGTACTTC. Protein product: CASMSGAEQYF.

The chain joins TRBV20-1 to TRBJ2-7; 7 bases fit TRBD1. V trimming: 0 bases; J trimming: 6 bases; junction bases outside the gene matches: 8. CDR1 and CDR2 (germline): DFQATT, SNEGSKA (reference sequence). There are 14 residues in the CDR3. DNA for the CDR3: TGCAGTGCTAGAGACGACAGGGTGAGAGGCGAGCAGTACTTC. Its protein product is CSARDDRVRGEQYF.

This sequence joins TRBV20-1 and TRBJ2-1; a possible D gene is TRBD2 (6 bases). Germline V gene lookup returns CDR1 DFQATT and CDR2 SNEGSKA (reference sequence). V was shortened by 4 bases and J by 4 bases, with 20 bases between the two germline ends. The CDR3 consists of 16 residues. The CDR3 loop is CSATTRAGSTYNEQFF. CDR3 in DNA: TGCAGTGCTACGACTAGGGCGGGATCCACTTACAATGAGCAGTTCTTC.

For this clonotype: A much larger clone lies one base from this, so it may be a read error. This CDR3 fails to terminate in the conserved phenylalanine or tryptophan, so it likely reflects a read error. The DNA is left out, because the CDR3 cannot be placed on it with certainty; the CDR3 is given as TCRdb lists it. The rearrangement links TRBV15 to TRBJ2-1. The CDR3 is 8 residues long, ends included. Germline V gene sequence: CDR1 LNHNV, CDR2 YYDKDF (reference sequence). CDR3 sequence: CATSRESC.

This clonotype was counted ten times or more. The J gene is TRBJ1-5, the V gene TRBV2; 9 bases match TRBD1. V dropped 7 bases and J dropped 4; count of bases not matched to a gene: 5. This CDR3 is 14 amino acids long. The germline gives CDR1 SNHLY, CDR2 FYNNEI. The CDR3 DNA follows: TGTGCCAGCATGGGACAGGGAGGAAATCAGCCCCAGCATTTT. Its protein product is CASMGQGGNQPQHF.

This clonotype came up many times. This chain uses TRBV5-6 with TRBJ1-4; D gene unclear. V gave up 4 bases and J gave up 4 bases, with 11 bases separating them. This CDR3 is built from 14 residues. In germline, CDR1 is SGHDT, CDR2 YYEEEE. CDR3 bases: TGTGCCAGCAGCCGTCCGGCCCTTAATGAAAAACTGTTTTTT. Protein: CASSRPALNEKLFF.

This clonotype was counted between two and nine times. The chain has TRBV20-1 and TRBJ2-2; 8 nucleotides align to TRBD1. V trimming: 1 base; J trimming: 8 bases; junction bases outside the gene matches: 12. Germline lookup yields CDR1 DFQATT and CDR2 SNEGSKA (reference sequence). CDR3 size: 16 residues. CDR3 sequence: CSARAPGTGKLGELFF. CDR3 DNA: TGCAGTGCTAGAGCCCCCGGGACAGGCAAACTTGGGGAGCTGTTTTTT.

This clonotype was recorded at least ten times. The chain employs TRBV4-1 and TRBJ1-5; 10 nucleotides match TRBD1. The CDR3 totals 14 residues. Germline V gene lookup returns CDR1 MGHRA and CDR2 YSYEKL. Trimming took 4 bases from V and 7 from J; bases not matched to a gene: 4. The CDR3 DNA reads TGCGCCAGCAGCCGACAGGGGGCGGGCCAGCCCCAGCATTTT. This sequence encodes CASSRQGAGQPQHF.

This clonotype was seen many times. The chain couples TRBV5-6 to TRBJ1-2; TRBD1 matches at 8 bases. V lost 6 bases to trimming and J lost 5 bases; unmatched junction nucleotides: 9. Germline CDR1 reads SGHDT; CDR2 reads YYEEEE. This CDR3 spans 14 amino acids. CDR3 sequence: CASTRQGLGYGYTF. The CDR3, as DNA: TGTGCCAGCACCCGACAGGGGCTAGGGTATGGCTACACCTTC. Together with reference TRBV5-6 and TRBJ1-2, the CDR3 gives the full variable domain: DAGVTQSPTHLIKTRGQQVTLRCSPKSGHDTVSWYQQALGQGPQFIFQYYEEEERQRGNFPDRFSGHQFPNYSSELNVNALLLGDSALYLCASTRQGLGYGYTFGSGTRLTVV.

Many counts were recorded for this clonotype. The rearrangement joins TRBV20-1 to TRBJ2-1; D gene uncertain. Trimming stripped 0 bases from V and 10 bases from J, with 10 bases between. This CDR3 has 12 residues. Germline V lookup: CDR1 DFQATT, CDR2 SNEGSKA (reference sequence). CDR3 coding DNA: TGCAGTGCTAGAGATCACCTCGGGGAGCAGTTCTTC. This encodes CSARDHLGEQFF.

This chain uses TRBV20-1 with TRBJ2-1; 8 bases are shared with TRBD1. J lost 3 bases, V lost 1 base, and 8 bases had no gene match. Germline V gene data show CDR1 as DFQATT and CDR2 as SNEGSKA (reference sequence). The CDR3 runs 16 residues. The CDR3 loop reads CSARAFGQGIYNEQFF. For the CDR3, the DNA is TGCAGTGCTAGAGCATTCGGACAGGGAATCTACAATGAGCAGTTCTTC.

This clonotype was recorded many times. The chain links TRBV6-2 or TRBV6-3 to TRBJ2-1; 9 bases are shared with TRBD2. Germline V CDR1 and CDR2: MNHEY, SVGEGT. This CDR3 has 14 amino acids. Losses at the gene ends were 2 bases for V and 10 bases for J; bases not matched to a gene: 6. In nucleotides, the CDR3 is TGTGCCAGCAGTTACGGTGGACTAGCGCCAGAGCAGTTCTTC. This codes for CASSYGGLAPEQFF.